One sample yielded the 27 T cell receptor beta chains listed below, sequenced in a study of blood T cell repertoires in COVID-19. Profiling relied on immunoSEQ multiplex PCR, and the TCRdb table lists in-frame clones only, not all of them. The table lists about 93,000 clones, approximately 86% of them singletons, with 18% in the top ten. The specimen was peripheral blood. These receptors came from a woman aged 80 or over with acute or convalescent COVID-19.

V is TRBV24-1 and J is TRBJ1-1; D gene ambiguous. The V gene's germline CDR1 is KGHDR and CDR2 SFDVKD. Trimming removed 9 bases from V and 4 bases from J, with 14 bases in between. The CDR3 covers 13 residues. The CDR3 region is CATRLGRGTEAFF. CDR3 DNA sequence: TGTGCCACCCGGTTGGGCCGGGGCACTGAAGCTTTCTTT.

CDR3 sequence reads: CASSLVGSGGASETQYF. The CDR3, as DNA: TGTGCCAGCAGCTTGGTTGGTAGCGGGGGGGCGTCAGAGACCCAGTACTTC. This chain links TRBV5-4 with TRBJ2-5; 11 nucleotides agree with TRBD2. After removal of 0 bases from V and 4 bases from J, the junction contained 8 bases not matched to a gene. This CDR3 contains 17 residues. Germline V gene lookup returns CDR1 SGHNT and CDR2 YYREEE (reference sequence). The variable domain in full, with the rest retrieved from reference TRBV5-4 and TRBJ2-5, is ETGVTQSPTHLIKTRGQQVTLRCSSQSGHNTVSWYQQALGQGPQFIFQYYREEENGRGNFPPRFSGLQFPNYSSELNVNALELDDSALYLCASSLVGSGGASETQYFGPGTRLLVL.

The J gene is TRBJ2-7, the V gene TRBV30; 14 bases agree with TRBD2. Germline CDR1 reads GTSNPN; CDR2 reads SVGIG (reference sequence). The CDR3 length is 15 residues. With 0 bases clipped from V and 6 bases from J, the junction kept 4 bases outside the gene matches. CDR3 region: CAWSVRLAGGREQYF. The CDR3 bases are TGTGCCTGGAGTGTAAGACTAGCGGGGGGGCGCGAGCAGTACTTC.

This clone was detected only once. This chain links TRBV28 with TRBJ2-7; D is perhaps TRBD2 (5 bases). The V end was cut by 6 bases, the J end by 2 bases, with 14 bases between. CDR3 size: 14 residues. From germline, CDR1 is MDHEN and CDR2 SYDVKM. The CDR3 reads CASRTSGMPYEQYF. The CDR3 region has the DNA TGTGCCAGCAGAACAAGCGGAATGCCCTACGAGCAGTACTTC.

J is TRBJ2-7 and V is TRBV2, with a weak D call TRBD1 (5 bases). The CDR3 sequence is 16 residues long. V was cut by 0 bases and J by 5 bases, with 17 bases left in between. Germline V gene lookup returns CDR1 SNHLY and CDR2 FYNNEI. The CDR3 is CASSEARPGLVDEQYF. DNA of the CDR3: TGTGCCAGCAGTGAAGCGAGGCCAGGGTTAGTCGACGAGCAGTACTTC.

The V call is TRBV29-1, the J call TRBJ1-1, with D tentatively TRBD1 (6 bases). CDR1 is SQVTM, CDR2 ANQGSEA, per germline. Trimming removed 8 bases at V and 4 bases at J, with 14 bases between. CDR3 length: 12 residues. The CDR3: CSMIQGGTEAFF. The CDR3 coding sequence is TGCAGCATGATACAGGGTGGCACTGAAGCTTTCTTT.

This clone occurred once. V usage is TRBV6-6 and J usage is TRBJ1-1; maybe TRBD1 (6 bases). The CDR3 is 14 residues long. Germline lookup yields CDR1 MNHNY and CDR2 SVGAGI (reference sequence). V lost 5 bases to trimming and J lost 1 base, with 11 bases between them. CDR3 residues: CASSPGHSNTEAFF. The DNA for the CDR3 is TGTGCCAGCAGTCCGGGACATTCGAACACTGAAGCTTTCTTT.

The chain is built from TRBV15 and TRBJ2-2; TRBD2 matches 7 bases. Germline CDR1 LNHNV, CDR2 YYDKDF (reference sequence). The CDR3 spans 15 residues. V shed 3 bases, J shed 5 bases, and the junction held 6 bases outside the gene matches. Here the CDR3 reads CATSRGRVDTGELFF. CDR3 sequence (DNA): TGTGCCACCAGCAGGGGGAGGGTGGATACCGGGGAGCTGTTTTTT.

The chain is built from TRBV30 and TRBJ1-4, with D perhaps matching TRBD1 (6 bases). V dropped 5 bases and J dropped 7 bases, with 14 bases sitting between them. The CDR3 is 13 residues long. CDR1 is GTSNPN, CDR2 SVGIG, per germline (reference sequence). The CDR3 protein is CAWGVRGAEKLFF. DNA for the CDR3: TGTGCCTGGGGGGTCCGGGGGGCTGAAAAACTGTTTTTT. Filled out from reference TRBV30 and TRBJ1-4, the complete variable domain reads SQTIHQWPATLVQPVGSPLSLECTVEGTSNPNLYWYRQAAGRGLQLLFYSVGIGQISSEVPQNLSASRPQDRQFILSSKKLLLSDSGFYLCAWGVRGAEKLFFGSGTQLSVL.

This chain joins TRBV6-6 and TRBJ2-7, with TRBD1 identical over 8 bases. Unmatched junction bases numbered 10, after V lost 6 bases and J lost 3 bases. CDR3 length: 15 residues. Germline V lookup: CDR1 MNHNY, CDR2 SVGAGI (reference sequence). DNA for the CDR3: TGTGCCAGCAGCCCAGTGACAGGGGATATCTACGAGCAGTACTTC. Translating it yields CASSPVTGDIYEQYF.

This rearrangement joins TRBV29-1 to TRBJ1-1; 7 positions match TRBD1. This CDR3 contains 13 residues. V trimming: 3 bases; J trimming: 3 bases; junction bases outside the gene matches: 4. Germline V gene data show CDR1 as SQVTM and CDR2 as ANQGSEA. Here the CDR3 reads CSVERGRDTEAFF. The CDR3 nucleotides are TGCAGCGTTGAGAGGGGGCGAGACACTGAAGCTTTCTTT.

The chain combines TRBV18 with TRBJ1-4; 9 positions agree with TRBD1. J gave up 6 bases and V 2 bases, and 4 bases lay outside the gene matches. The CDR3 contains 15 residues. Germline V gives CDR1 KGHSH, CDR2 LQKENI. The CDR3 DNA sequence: TGTGCCAGCTCACCATTACAGGGGGCGTATGAAAAACTGTTTTTT. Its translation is CASSPLQGAYEKLFF.

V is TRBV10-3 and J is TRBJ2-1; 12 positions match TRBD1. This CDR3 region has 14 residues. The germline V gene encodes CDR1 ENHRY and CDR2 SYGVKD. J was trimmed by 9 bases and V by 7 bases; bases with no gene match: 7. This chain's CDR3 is CAITLGQGASEQFF. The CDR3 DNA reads TGTGCCATCACCCTGGGACAGGGGGCGAGTGAGCAGTTCTTC.

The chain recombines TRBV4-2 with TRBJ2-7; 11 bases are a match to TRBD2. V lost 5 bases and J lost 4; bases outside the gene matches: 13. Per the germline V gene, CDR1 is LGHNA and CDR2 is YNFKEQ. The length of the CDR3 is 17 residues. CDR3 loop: CASSTPSGLAGGYEQYF. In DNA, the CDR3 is TGTGCCAGCAGCACACCTTCGGGCCTAGCGGGGGGATACGAGCAGTACTTC.

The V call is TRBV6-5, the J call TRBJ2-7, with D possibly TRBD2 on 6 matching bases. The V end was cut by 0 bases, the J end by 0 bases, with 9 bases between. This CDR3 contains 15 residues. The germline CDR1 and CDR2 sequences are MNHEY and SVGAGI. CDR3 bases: TGTGCCAGCAGTTACTCCGCGGACTACTCCTACGAGCAGTACTTC. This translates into CASSYSADYSYEQYF.

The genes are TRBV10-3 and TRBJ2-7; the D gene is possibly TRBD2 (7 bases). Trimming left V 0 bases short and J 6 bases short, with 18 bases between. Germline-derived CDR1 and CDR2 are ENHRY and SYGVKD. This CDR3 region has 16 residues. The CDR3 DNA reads TGTGCCATCAGTGAGTCGTCGCCTAGCGGAGGGGGCGAGCAGTACTTC. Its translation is CAISESSPSGGGEQYF.

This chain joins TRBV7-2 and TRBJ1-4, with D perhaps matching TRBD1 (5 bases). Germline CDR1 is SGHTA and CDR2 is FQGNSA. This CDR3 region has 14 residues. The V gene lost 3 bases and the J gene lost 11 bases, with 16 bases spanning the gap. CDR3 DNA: TGTGCCAGCAGCTTTAGGACATCTCGTGACAAACTGTTTTTT. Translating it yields CASSFRTSRDKLFF.

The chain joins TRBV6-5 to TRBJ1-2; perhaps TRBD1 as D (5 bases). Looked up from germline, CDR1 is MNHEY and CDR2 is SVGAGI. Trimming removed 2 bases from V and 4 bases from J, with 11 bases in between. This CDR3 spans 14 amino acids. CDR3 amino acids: CASSYGGGGYGYTF. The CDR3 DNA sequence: TGTGCCAGCAGTTACGGGGGGGGAGGCTATGGCTACACCTTC.

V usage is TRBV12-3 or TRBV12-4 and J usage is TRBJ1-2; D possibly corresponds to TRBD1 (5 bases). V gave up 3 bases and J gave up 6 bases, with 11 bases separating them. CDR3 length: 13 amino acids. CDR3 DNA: TGTGCCAGCAGTTTTAAGGGGAGGAATGGCTACACCTTC. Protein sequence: CASSFKGRNGYTF.

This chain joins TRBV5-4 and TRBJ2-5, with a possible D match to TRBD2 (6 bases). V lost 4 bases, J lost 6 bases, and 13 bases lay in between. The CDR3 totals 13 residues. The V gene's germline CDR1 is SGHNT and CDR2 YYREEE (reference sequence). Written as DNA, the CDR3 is TGTGCCAGCAGCGGCGGGGACCACCAGACCCAGTACTTC. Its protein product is CASSGGDHQTQYF. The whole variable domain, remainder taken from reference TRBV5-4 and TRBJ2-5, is ETGVTQSPTHLIKTRGQQVTLRCSSQSGHNTVSWYQQALGQGPQFIFQYYREEENGRGNFPPRFSGLQFPNYSSELNVNALELDDSALYLCASSGGDHQTQYFGPGTRLLVL.

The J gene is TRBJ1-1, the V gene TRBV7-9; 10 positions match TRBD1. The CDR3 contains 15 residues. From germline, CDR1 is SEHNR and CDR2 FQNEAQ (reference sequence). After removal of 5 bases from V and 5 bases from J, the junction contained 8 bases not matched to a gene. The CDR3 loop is CASSRDRGRWTEAFF. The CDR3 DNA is TGTGCCAGCAGCCGGGACAGGGGAAGGTGGACTGAAGCTTTCTTT. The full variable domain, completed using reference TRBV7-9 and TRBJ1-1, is DTGVSQNPRHKITKRGQNVTFRCDPISEHNRLYWYRQTLGQGPEFLTYFQNEAQLEKSRLLSDRFSAERPKGSFSTLEIQRTEQGDSAMYLCASSRDRGRWTEAFFGQGTRLTVV.

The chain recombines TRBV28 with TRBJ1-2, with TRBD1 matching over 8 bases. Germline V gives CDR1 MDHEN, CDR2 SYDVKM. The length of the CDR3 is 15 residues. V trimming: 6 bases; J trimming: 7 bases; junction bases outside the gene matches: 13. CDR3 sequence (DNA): TGTGCCAGCAGCTCTGCTGACAGGGGTTGGGGTGGCTACACCTTC. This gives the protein CASSSADRGWGGYTF.

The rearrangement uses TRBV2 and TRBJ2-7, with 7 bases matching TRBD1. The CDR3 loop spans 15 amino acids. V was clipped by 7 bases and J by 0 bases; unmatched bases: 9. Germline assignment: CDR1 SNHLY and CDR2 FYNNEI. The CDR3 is CASTLTGLNSYEQYF. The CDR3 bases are TGTGCCAGCACCCTGACAGGGCTAAACTCCTACGAGCAGTACTTC.

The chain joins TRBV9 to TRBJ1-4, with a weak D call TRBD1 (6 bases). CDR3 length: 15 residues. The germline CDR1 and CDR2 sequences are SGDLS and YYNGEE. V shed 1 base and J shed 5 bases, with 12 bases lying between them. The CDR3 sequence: CASSVFGQKNEKLFF. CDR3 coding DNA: TGTGCCAGCAGCGTATTTGGACAGAAAAATGAAAAACTGTTTTTT.

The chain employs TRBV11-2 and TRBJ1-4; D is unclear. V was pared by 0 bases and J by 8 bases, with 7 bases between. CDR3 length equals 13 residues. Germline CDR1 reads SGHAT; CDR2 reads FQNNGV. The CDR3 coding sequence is TGTGCCAGCAGCTTAGATCCCGAGGAAAAACTGTTTTTT. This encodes CASSLDPEEKLFF.

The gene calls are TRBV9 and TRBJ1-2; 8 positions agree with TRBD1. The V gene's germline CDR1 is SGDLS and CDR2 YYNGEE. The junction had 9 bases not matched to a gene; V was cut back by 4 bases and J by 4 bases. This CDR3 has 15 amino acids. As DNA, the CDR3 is TGTGCCAGCAGCCTAGAGACAGGGGCGTTCTATGGCTACACCTTC. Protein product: CASSLETGAFYGYTF.

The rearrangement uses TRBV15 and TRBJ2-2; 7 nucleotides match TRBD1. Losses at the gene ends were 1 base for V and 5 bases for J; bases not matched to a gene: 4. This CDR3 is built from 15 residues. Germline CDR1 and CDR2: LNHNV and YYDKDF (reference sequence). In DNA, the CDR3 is TGTGCCACCAGCAGAGCGAGGGGGCGGACCGGGGAGCTGTTTTTT. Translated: CATSRARGRTGELFF. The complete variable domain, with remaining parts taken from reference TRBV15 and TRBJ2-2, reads DAMVIQNPRYQVTQFGKPVTLSCSQTLNHNVMYWYQQKSSQAPKLLFHYYDKDFNNEADTPDNFQSRRPNTSFCFLDIRSPGLGDTAMYLCATSRARGRTGELFFGEGSRLTVL.